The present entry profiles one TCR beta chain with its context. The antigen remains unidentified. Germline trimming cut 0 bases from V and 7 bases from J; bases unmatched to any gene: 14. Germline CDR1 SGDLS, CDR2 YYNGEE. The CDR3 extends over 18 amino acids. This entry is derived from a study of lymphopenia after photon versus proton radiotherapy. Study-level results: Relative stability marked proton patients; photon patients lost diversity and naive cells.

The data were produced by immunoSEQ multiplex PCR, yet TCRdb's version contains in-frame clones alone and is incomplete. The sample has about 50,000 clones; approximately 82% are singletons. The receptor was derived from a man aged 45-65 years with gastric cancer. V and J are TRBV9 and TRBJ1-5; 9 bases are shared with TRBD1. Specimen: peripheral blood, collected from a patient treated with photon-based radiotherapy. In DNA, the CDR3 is TGTGCCAGCAGCGTAGGGGACCCCTCGGGACAGGGCCGGCAGCCCCAGCATTTT. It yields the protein CASSVGDPSGQGRQPQHF.